These 29 T cell receptor beta chains were all obtained from the same sample, sequenced in a study of breast tumors, draining lymph nodes, adjacent tissues. Axillary draining lymph nodes of breast cancer patients supplied the node samples. One entry per CDR3 protein, called by TCRdb with MiXCR from the multiplex PCR reads. The data contain about 140,000 distinct CDR3 sequences, 30% to 35% of them seen just once; the ten biggest clones take up less than 2.5%. Sequencing input: axillary lymph node tissue. These receptors all come from a female donor with breast cancer. Some clones in this sample may be carry-over from other donors' samples.

This clonotype was detected only a few times. A read error may be the cause here, since a much bigger clone is one base away. The J gene is TRBJ2-1, the V gene TRBV24-1, with 7 bases lining up with TRBD2. Germline-derived CDR1 and CDR2 are KGHDR and SFDVKD. The CDR3 is 19 residues long. Here the CDR3 reads CATSDPLGGSVSSYNEQLF. The CDR3 DNA is TGTGCCACCAGTGATCCCCTGGGGGGGTCTGTGAGCTCCTACAATGAGCAGCTCTTC.

The gene calls are TRBV6-2 or TRBV6-3 and TRBJ2-7, with a possible D match to TRBD2 (6 bases). With 2 bases removed from V and 2 bases from J, the gap between germline ends came to 13 bases. The CDR3 covers 15 residues. Per the germline V gene, CDR1 is MNHEY and CDR2 is SVGEGT. The CDR3, as DNA: TGTGCCAGCAGTTACAGAGCGGGCCGGCCCTACGAGCAGTACTTC. It specifies CASSYRAGRPYEQYF.

This clonotype was seen more than once but under ten times. This sequence joins TRBV19 and TRBJ1-1, with no clear D. The CDR3 runs 13 residues. Looked up from germline, CDR1 is LNHDA and CDR2 is SQIVND (reference sequence). V lost 7 bases, J lost 1 base, and 10 bases lay in between. The CDR3: CASIDWSNTEAFF. For the CDR3, the DNA is TGTGCCAGTATCGATTGGTCGAACACTGAAGCTTTCTTT.

In the case of this clonotype: This could be a read error, since a much larger clone is one nucleotide away. The rearrangement uses TRBV28 and TRBJ2-1, with D uncertain. The length of the CDR3 is 12 residues. CDR1 is MDHEN, CDR2 SYDVKM, per germline. CDR3 in DNA: TGTGCCAGCAGTTTCCTTAGGTTAGAGCAGCTCTTC. It encodes CASSFLRLEQLF.

The genes are TRBV5-5 and TRBJ1-4, with D uncertain. The germline V and J ends were trimmed by 3 bases and 4 bases, with 7 bases remaining between them. This CDR3 is 13 amino acids long. The germline gives CDR1 SGHKS, CDR2 YYEKEE (reference sequence). The CDR3 nucleotides read TGTGCCAGCAGCTACGCCTTTAATGAAAAACTGTTTTTT. Translation gives CASSYAFNEKLFF.

This chain links TRBV10-3 with TRBJ1-2, with 11 bases aligning to TRBD1. The V and J ends lost 10 bases and 2 bases, in that order; junction bases with no gene match: 3. This CDR3 comprises 13 residues. Germline CDR1 is ENHRY and CDR2 is SYGVKD. The CDR3 region is CATGQGANYGYTF. The CDR3 DNA is TGTGCCACCGGACAGGGGGCCAACTATGGCTACACCTTC.

This clonotype showed up just a few times. A read error is possible here, since a much larger clone lies one base away. This CDR3 is CASSLARAGWTGELFF. As DNA, the CDR3 is TGTGCCAGCAGCTTGGCGCGGGCGGGCTGGACCGGGGAGCTGTTTTTT. This rearrangement joins TRBV5-4 to TRBJ2-2; possible D gene TRBD2, 5 bases. The CDR3 runs to 16 residues. Trimming shortened V by 0 bases and J by 5 bases, and 14 bases separated the two germline ends. Looked up from germline, CDR1 is SGHNT and CDR2 is YYREEE (reference sequence). The entire variable domain, with the rest obtained from reference TRBV5-4 and TRBJ2-2, is as follows: ETGVTQSPTHLIKTRGQQVTLRCSSQSGHNTVSWYQQALGQGPQFIFQYYREEENGRGNFPPRFSGLQFPNYSSELNVNALELDDSALYLCASSLARAGWTGELFFGEGSRLTVL.

In this sample, this clonotype turned up many times. The CDR3 DNA reads TGTGCCAGCAGCTTTCCGGACAGGGCTGAAAAACTGTTTTTT. Residues: CASSFPDRAEKLFF. J is TRBJ1-4 and V is TRBV7-9; the match to TRBD1 covers 8 bases. Germline V gene lookup returns CDR1 SEHNR and CDR2 FQNEAQ (reference sequence). The CDR3 has 14 residues. The trim removed 3 bases at V and 7 bases at J, leaving 4 bases unmatched.

The chain has TRBV12-3 or TRBV12-4 and TRBJ2-7; TRBD1 might be the D (6 bases). V was trimmed by 5 bases and J by 4 bases, leaving 15 bases between them. This CDR3 has 14 amino acids. The CDR3 region is CASSNTGTPYEQYV. CDR3 nucleotides: TGTGCCAGCAGTAACACCGGGACACCGTACGAGCAGTACGTC.

V gene TRBV28 combines with J gene TRBJ2-5; the match to TRBD2 covers 10 bases. The CDR3 covers 16 residues. V trimming: 2 bases; J trimming: 4 bases; junction bases outside the gene matches: 7. Germline CDR1 is MDHEN and CDR2 is SYDVKM. The CDR3, as DNA: TGTGCCAGCAGTTTAGATCAAGCGGGGGGGCGAGAGACCCAGTACTTC. It translates to CASSLDQAGGRETQYF. The full variable domain, its missing parts supplied by reference TRBV28 and TRBJ2-5, is DVKVTQSSRYLVKRTGEKVFLECVQDMDHENMFWYRQDPGLGLRLIYFSYDVKMKEKGDIPEGYSVSREKKERFSLILESASTNQTSMYLCASSLDQAGGRETQYFGPGTRLLVL.

The chain is built from TRBV5-8 and TRBJ2-7, with D tentatively TRBD1 (6 bases). The ends were cut back, 4 bases at V and 5 bases at J, with 16 bases in the middle. This CDR3 is built from 14 residues. Germline CDR1 is SGHTS and CDR2 is YDEGEE. In DNA form, the CDR3 reads TGTGCCAGCAGCATACAGGGACCCGCGGACGAGCAGTACTTC. This codes for CASSIQGPADEQYF.

This clonotype was seen a handful of times. Just one base apart from a much larger clone, this may be a read error. The chain joins TRBV5-4 to TRBJ2-3; maybe TRBD2 (5 bases). V was pared by 4 bases and J by 0 bases, with 15 bases between. CDR1 and CDR2 (germline): SGHNT, YYREEE (reference sequence). CDR3 length: 16 amino acids. The CDR3, as DNA: TGTGCCAGCAGCCCGGGATCAGCCGGAAGCACAGATACGCAGTATTTT. This sequence encodes CASSPGSAGSTDTQYF.

This clonotype was detected ten times or more. J is TRBJ2-7 and V is TRBV2, with TRBD1 matching 10 bases. V was clipped by 11 bases and J by 2 bases; unmatched bases: 6. Germline loops: CDR1 SNHLY, CDR2 FYNNEI. CDR3 length equals 13 residues. CDR3 sequence: CAAVGTGAYEQYF. The CDR3, as DNA: TGTGCCGCTGTGGGGACAGGGGCCTACGAGCAGTACTTC.

This clonotype occurred a few times. V usage is TRBV5-4 and J usage is TRBJ2-3; 10 positions match TRBD1. The germline gives CDR1 SGHNT, CDR2 YYREEE (reference sequence). The CDR3 length is 15 residues. V gave up 5 bases and J gave up 3 bases; unmatched junction bases: 6. The CDR3 spells CASRGTGAGTDTQYF. The CDR3 DNA reads as TGTGCCAGCAGGGGGACAGGGGCCGGGACAGATACGCAGTATTTT. Full variable domain (outside the CDR3, taken from reference TRBV5-4 and TRBJ2-3): ETGVTQSPTHLIKTRGQQVTLRCSSQSGHNTVSWYQQALGQGPQFIFQYYREEENGRGNFPPRFSGLQFPNYSSELNVNALELDDSALYLCASRGTGAGTDTQYFGPGTRLTVL.

Many counts were recorded for this clonotype. The chain links TRBV9 to TRBJ1-5; D might be TRBD1 (5 bases). The CDR3 loop spans 14 amino acids. Deletions cut 0 bases from V and 4 bases from J, with 8 bases between. Germline assignment: CDR1 SGDLS and CDR2 YYNGEE. The CDR3 DNA is TGTGCCAGCAGCGTAGGAGGGGCGAATCAGCCCCAGCATTTT. Amino acids: CASSVGGANQPQHF.

This clonotype was picked up many times. This rearrangement joins TRBV7-2 to TRBJ1-2; 10 bases agree with TRBD1. CDR3 length: 15 amino acids. V lost 5 bases and J lost 8; bases outside the gene matches: 11. CDR1 and CDR2 (germline): SGHTA, FQGNSA. This chain's CDR3 is CASSQQTGGARGYTF. The CDR3, as DNA: TGTGCCAGCAGCCAACAGACAGGGGGCGCTAGGGGCTACACCTTC.

To note about this clonotype: At one of its ends the junction is not consistent with the germline gene, which may arise from a read error. The rearrangement links TRBV11-2 to TRBJ2-7; D tentatively reads TRBD1 or TRBD2 (5 bases each). Germline CDR1 reads SGHAT; CDR2 reads FQNNGV. The CDR3 runs to 13 residues. The CDR3 DNA reads as TGTGCCAGCAGCCCGGGACCTCACTCCGAGCAGTGCTTC. It translates to CASSPGPHSEQCF.

This clonotype was counted many times. V gene TRBV5-5 combines with J gene TRBJ2-1; the D gene is possibly TRBD1 (5 bases). This CDR3 has 16 residues. The V and J ends lost 3 bases and 8 bases respectively, with 21 bases between them. Germline loops: CDR1 SGHKS, CDR2 YYEKEE (reference sequence). The CDR3 DNA is TGTGCCAGCAGCTGGGCCCTGGGCAGGGAAAGGGATGAGCAGTTCTTC. Protein sequence: CASSWALGRERDEQFF.

As to this clonotype: One end of the junction varies from germline; a read error may be responsible. This chain joins TRBV6-5 and TRBJ2-2; 8 bases are a match to TRBD1. From germline, CDR1 is MNHEY and CDR2 SVGAGI. This CDR3 is built from 15 residues. The CDR3 coding sequence is TGTGCCACCAGGCCGGGACAGGTAGACACCGGAGAGCTGTTTTTT. Encoded protein: CATRPGQVDTGELFF.

This clonotype was detected only a few times. The chain links TRBV6-2 or TRBV6-3 to TRBJ2-7; D may match TRBD1 or TRBD2 (7 bases each). The CDR3 is made up of 16 amino acids. Trimming cost V 5 bases and J 5 bases, with 22 bases left between them. CDR1 and CDR2 (germline): MNHEY, SVGEGT. This CDR3 is CASSPTSRRGRDEQYV. In DNA, the CDR3 is TGTGCCAGCAGTCCGACCTCCCGCAGGGGGAGGGACGAGCAGTACGTC.

At least ten counts were recorded for this clonotype. This chain joins TRBV7-9 and TRBJ2-5; 7 positions agree with TRBD1. This CDR3 comprises 13 residues. Germline CDR1 and CDR2: SEHNR and FQNEAQ (reference sequence). V was clipped by 5 bases and J by 5 bases; unmatched bases: 5. The CDR3 loop reads CASSRGGVETQYF. As DNA, the CDR3 is TGTGCCAGCAGCCGAGGGGGCGTCGAGACCCAGTACTTC. The full variable domain, completed using reference TRBV7-9 and TRBJ2-5, is DTGVSQNPRHKITKRGQNVTFRCDPISEHNRLYWYRQTLGQGPEFLTYFQNEAQLEKSRLLSDRFSAERPKGSFSTLEIQRTEQGDSAMYLCASSRGGVETQYFGPGTRLLVL.

In the case of this clonotype: A read error is possible here, since a much larger clone lies one base away. V usage is TRBV11-2 and J usage is TRBJ2-2; TRBD2 agrees at 10 bases. CDR3 length: 18 residues. Germline CDR1 and CDR2: SGHAT and FQNNGV. The CDR3 nucleotides are TGTGCCAGCAGCCCGCGGTATAGCGGGGGGCGGAACGCCGGGGAGCTGTTTTTT. Translating gives CASSPRYSGGRNAGELFF.

This clonotype was seen many times. The V and J genes are TRBV6-1 and TRBJ2-3, with TRBD2 as a possible D gene (7 bases). This CDR3 contains 16 residues. V lost 1 base and J 4 bases, leaving 15 bases between the germline ends. Germline V gene lookup returns CDR1 MNHNS and CDR2 SASEGT. The CDR3 region has the DNA TGTGCCAGCAGTGAAGGAGGGGGGGGCCCGGCAGATACGCAGTATTTT. Amino acid sequence: CASSEGGGGPADTQYF.

The genes are TRBV20-1 and TRBJ2-3; 7 nucleotides align to TRBD2. This CDR3 has 14 residues. V was clipped by 4 bases and J by 4 bases; unmatched bases: 8. Germline V CDR1 and CDR2: DFQATT, SNEGSKA (reference sequence). CDR3 protein: CSATAAGVADTQYF. The CDR3 coding sequence is TGCAGTGCTACTGCGGCGGGGGTGGCAGATACGCAGTATTTT.

The chain carries TRBV12-3 or TRBV12-4 and TRBJ1-1, with D possibly TRBD1 on 5 matching bases. The CDR3 loop spans 16 amino acids. Trimming left V 1 base short and J 2 bases short, with 14 bases between. This chain's CDR3 is CASSLGGFGRNTEAFF. The CDR3 DNA reads TGTGCCAGCAGTTTAGGGGGGTTCGGGCGAAACACTGAAGCTTTCTTT.

As to this clonotype: A read error may be the cause here, since a much bigger clone is one base away. This rearrangement joins TRBV25-1 to TRBJ1-5; no clear D. The CDR3 length is 14 residues. From germline, CDR1 is MGHDK and CDR2 SYGVNS. The CDR3, as DNA: TGTGCCAGCTCACCTCAGGACTACAATCTGCCCCGGCATTTT. Amino acid sequence: CASSPQDYNLPRHF.

J is TRBJ1-1 and V is TRBV6-2 or TRBV6-3, with 9 bases lining up with TRBD1. Per germline, CDR1 MNHEY and CDR2 SVGEGT. V dropped 6 bases and J dropped 1; count of bases not matched to a gene: 6. There are 15 residues in the CDR3. CDR3 bases: TGTGCCAGCAGAGATACGGGACAGGGGAACACTGAAGCTTTCTTT. It codes for CASRDTGQGNTEAFF.

This clonotype was recorded at least ten times. The chain employs TRBV18 and TRBJ1-4; D ambiguous. Germline CDR1 and CDR2: KGHSH and LQKENI. Trimming removed 8 bases from V and 0 bases from J, with 7 bases in between. This CDR3 comprises 13 residues. CDR3 in amino acids: CASRRTTNEKLFF. In DNA form, the CDR3 reads TGTGCCAGCCGCAGGACAACTAATGAAAAACTGTTTTTT.

For this clonotype: This may be a read error: a much more frequent sequence differs by one nucleotide. V and J are TRBV6-6 and TRBJ1-5, with a weak D call TRBD1 (5 bases). The germline gives CDR1 MNHNY, CDR2 SVGAGI (reference sequence). The CDR3 length is 16 residues. The V end lost 8 bases, the J end lost 0 bases, and 17 bases lay between the germline ends. The CDR3 DNA reads as TGTGCCAGCGCTTCCGGCGGGGCCGTTAGCAATCAGCCCCAGCATTTT. It encodes CASASGGAVSNQPQHF.